These 21 T cell receptor beta chains came from one sample sequenced in a study of T cells after yellow fever vaccination (dated by TCRdb to about 2019). Sample treatment or condition, as interpreted from the label and publication: live attenuated yellow fever vaccine strain. Library construction relied on 5' RACE. The data were produced on an Illumina HiSeq 2500. TCRdb applied fastp at Q25 and MiXCR to the public reads, then kept only in-frame beta chains. Rows are unified per CDR3 protein, each entry keeping the most common DNA and genes. This sample is represented by 15,000 or so distinct CDR3 sequences; less than 5% of them were singletons. The ten largest clones capture roughly 0.37% of the sample. Sequenced here: PBMCs, either bulk or a sorted T-cell subset (CD4+, CD8+, memory, or dextramer-sorted; not recorded which), sampled 15 days after the yellow fever booster vaccination. All receptors derive from a man aged 25-45 years who received the YFV17D yellow fever vaccine.

The sample holds many counts of this clonotype. The rearrangement links TRBV28 to TRBJ2-7; TRBD1 is a possible D gene (5 bases). Per the germline V gene, CDR1 is MDHEN and CDR2 is SYDVKM. The CDR3 has 14 amino acids. Trimming shortened V by 7 bases and J by 3 bases, and 16 bases separated the two germline ends. DNA of the CDR3: TGTGCCAGCACCTTGAACCCAGACAGCTACGAGCAGTACTTC. Encoded protein: CASTLNPDSYEQYF. Together with reference TRBV28 and TRBJ2-7, the CDR3 gives the full variable domain: DVKVTQSSRYLVKRTGEKVFLECVQDMDHENMFWYRQDPGLGLRLIYFSYDVKMKEKGDIPEGYSVSREKKERFSLILESASTNQTSMYLCASTLNPDSYEQYFGPGTRLTVT.

The rearrangement joins TRBV15 to TRBJ1-5, with D unresolved. The V gene's germline CDR1 is LNHNV and CDR2 YYDKDF (reference sequence). This CDR3 has 12 amino acids. Trimming stripped 3 bases from V and 7 bases from J, with 7 bases between. The CDR3 loop is CATSRSLQPQHF. CDR3 bases: TGTGCCACCAGCAGGAGTTTACAGCCCCAGCATTTT.

This clonotype occurred many times. The chain combines TRBV29-1 with TRBJ2-2; no definite D call. CDR1 is SQVTM, CDR2 ANQGSEA, per germline. The CDR3 is 12 amino acids. With 4 bases removed from V and 6 bases from J, the gap between germline ends came to 9 bases. CDR3 DNA sequence: TGCAGCGTTGGAGGTCGAGCCGGGGAGCTGTTTTTT. Protein sequence: CSVGGRAGELFF.

This clonotype occurred many times. This sequence joins TRBV12-3 or TRBV12-4 and TRBJ2-2, with 8 nucleotides matching TRBD2. The ends lost 7 bases at V and 5 bases at J; junction bases unmatched: 6. The CDR3 is 14 residues long. The CDR3 DNA follows: TGTGCCAGCATCGCGGCTAGCGGGACCGGGGAGCTGTTTTTT. Protein product: CASIAASGTGELFF.

This clonotype was seen many times. The chain carries TRBV10-2 and TRBJ2-7, with D tentatively TRBD2 (5 bases). Germline V lookup: CDR1 WSHSY, CDR2 SAAADI. V was cut by 4 bases and J by 4 bases, with 11 bases left in between. The CDR3 extends over 13 amino acids. The CDR3 is CASSVNGGYEQYF. CDR3 in DNA: TGCGCCAGCAGTGTCAACGGAGGATACGAGCAGTACTTC.

This clonotype was observed at least ten times. The V and J genes are TRBV29-1 and TRBJ2-5; 7 positions agree with TRBD2. With 4 bases clipped from V and 5 bases from J, the junction kept 4 bases outside the gene matches. The length of the CDR3 is 12 residues. Germline-derived CDR1 and CDR2 are SQVTM and ANQGSEA. This chain's CDR3 is CSVATSWETQYF. For the CDR3, the DNA is TGCAGCGTTGCGACTAGCTGGGAGACCCAGTACTTC.

This clonotype was counted ten times or more. J is TRBJ2-7 and V is TRBV7-6; D is perhaps TRBD2 (6 bases). The ends were cut back, 3 bases at V and 0 bases at J, with 6 bases in the middle. The CDR3 covers 13 residues. Germline V gene data show CDR1 as SGHVS and CDR2 as FNYEAQ. The CDR3 spells CASSFGSSYEQYF. The CDR3 region has the DNA TGTGCCAGCAGCTTCGGGAGCTCCTACGAGCAGTACTTC.

This clonotype was seen at least ten times. V is TRBV19 and J is TRBJ2-1, with 8 bases fitting TRBD2. The CDR3 totals 16 residues. Germline loops: CDR1 LNHDA, CDR2 SQIVND (reference sequence). V shed 6 bases, J shed 4 bases, and the junction held 11 bases outside the gene matches. The CDR3 DNA follows: TGTGCCAGTAGGTCGGCGGGAGGCCCCAAATACAATGAGCAGTTCTTC. Encoded protein: CASRSAGGPKYNEQFF.

The table lists this clonotype with many counts. The CDR3 coding sequence is TGCGCCAGCAGGGTGGAGCTAGCGGGAAGCGAGACCCAGTACTTC. This encodes CASRVELAGSETQYF. V is TRBV5-1 and J is TRBJ2-5; 9 nucleotides agree with TRBD2. This CDR3 is built from 15 residues. CDR1 is SGHRS and CDR2 is YFSETQ in the germline V gene. The junction had 10 bases not matched to a gene; V was cut back by 5 bases and J by 5 bases. Filled out from reference TRBV5-1 and TRBJ2-5, the complete variable domain reads KAGVTQTPRYLIKTRGQQVTLSCSPISGHRSVSWYQQTPGQGLQFLFEYFSETQRNKGNFPGRFSGRQFSNSRSEMNVSTLELGDSALYLCASRVELAGSETQYFGPGTRLLVL.

This clonotype was seen many times. The chain links TRBV29-1 to TRBJ2-3; no firm D call. Trimming left V 7 bases short and J 8 bases short, with 7 bases between. The CDR3 extends over 9 amino acids. Germline V gives CDR1 SQVTM, CDR2 ANQGSEA. Written as DNA, the CDR3 is TGCAGCGCCCCGGGTACGCAGTATTTT. Protein: CSAPGTQYF.

Sample share makes this clonotype medium-sized. This sequence joins TRBV28 and TRBJ2-7; D ambiguous. Trimming stripped 1 base from V and 0 bases from J, with 10 bases between. CDR1 and CDR2 (germline): MDHEN, SYDVKM. There are 15 residues in the CDR3. The CDR3 DNA reads as TGTGCCAGCAGTTTATCTCCACGGAACTCCTACGAGCAGTACTTC. Translation: CASSLSPRNSYEQYF.

This clonotype has a count of ten or more. The chain links TRBV7-9 to TRBJ1-1; D gene unclear. The germline V gene encodes CDR1 SEHNR and CDR2 FQNEAQ (reference sequence). Trimming removed 6 bases from V and 3 bases from J, with 17 bases in between. The CDR3 consists of 15 residues. The CDR3 region is CASSTWGGRDTEAFF. The CDR3 DNA sequence: TGTGCCAGCAGTACCTGGGGAGGGAGAGACACTGAAGCTTTCTTT.

This clonotype rates as medium-sized. This chain uses TRBV20-1 with TRBJ2-1; no clear D gene. This CDR3 has 11 amino acids. V lost 0 bases and J lost 14, with 11 bases in between. Looked up from germline, CDR1 is DFQATT and CDR2 is SNEGSKA (reference sequence). CDR3 bases: TGCAGTGCTAGAGAGGAGATAACAGAGTTCTTC. This gives the protein CSAREEITEFF.

This clonotype was seen at least ten times. V and J are TRBV7-8 and TRBJ2-2; D not resolved. Germline V gene sequence: CDR1 SGHVS, CDR2 FQNEAQ. Trimming took off 7 bases at V and 0 bases at J, with 24 bases between the two ends. The CDR3 spans 19 residues. The CDR3 loop reads CASKDLGSRSSSNTGELFF. DNA for the CDR3: TGTGCCAGCAAGGATTTAGGATCGAGGTCCTCTTCGAACACCGGGGAGCTGTTTTTT.

This chain uses TRBV5-4 with TRBJ2-3; tentative D call: TRBD2 (5 bases). Germline V gives CDR1 SGHNT, CDR2 YYREEE (reference sequence). Trimming took 2 bases from V and 3 from J, leaving 7 bases between them. The CDR3 length is 13 residues. CDR3 nucleotides: TGTGCCAGCAGCTTCTCGGGAACAGATACGCAGTATTTT. Its protein is CASSFSGTDTQYF.

This clonotype was recorded at least ten times. The chain's CDR3 is CASTGGGDPEKLFF. The CDR3 coding sequence is TGTGCCAGCACCGGAGGGGGGGATCCCGAAAAACTGTTTTTT. The gene calls are TRBV27 and TRBJ1-4; D is possibly TRBD1 (6 bases). This CDR3 is 14 amino acids long. Germline CDR1 MNHEY, CDR2 SMNVEV (reference sequence). The germline V and J ends were trimmed by 7 bases and 8 bases, with 17 bases remaining between them.

This clonotype was counted ten times or more. J is TRBJ2-1 and V is TRBV7-2; the match to TRBD2 covers 14 bases. Unmatched junction bases numbered 17, after V lost 4 bases and J lost 6 bases. Germline loops: CDR1 SGHTA, CDR2 FQGNSA. The CDR3 has 20 amino acids. CDR3 amino acids: CASSSVYGSRLAGGPNEQFF. For the CDR3, the DNA is TGTGCCAGCAGCTCCGTATACGGCAGCAGACTAGCGGGAGGGCCCAATGAGCAGTTCTTC.

The sample holds many counts of this clonotype. The chain recombines TRBV27 with TRBJ2-2; possibly TRBD2 for D (6 bases). V lost 6 bases and J lost 3, with 17 bases in between. Germline V gives CDR1 MNHEY, CDR2 SMNVEV (reference sequence). The CDR3 is 16 amino acids. The CDR3 region has the DNA TGTGCCAGCAGAATTGTCGGGGGAAGTTACACCGGGGAGCTGTTTTTT. As protein: CASRIVGGSYTGELFF.

This clonotype has a count of ten or more. This chain joins TRBV18 and TRBJ2-1, with a tentative D call TRBD2 (5 bases). V lost 2 bases, J lost 7 bases, and 12 bases lay in between. CDR1 is KGHSH, CDR2 LQKENI, per germline. There are 14 residues in the CDR3. For the CDR3, the DNA is TGTGCCAGCTCACCAAAGTGGGGAGAGAATGAGCAGTTCTTC. Translation gives CASSPKWGENEQFF.

This clonotype was detected ten times or more. The chain joins TRBV5-1 to TRBJ1-2; 7 nucleotides line up with TRBD1. This CDR3 spans 14 amino acids. The germline V gene encodes CDR1 SGHRS and CDR2 YFSETQ. The ends lost 5 bases at V and 8 bases at J; junction bases unmatched: 12. CDR3 residues: CASSFGDRVGGYTF. As DNA, the CDR3 is TGCGCCAGCAGTTTTGGTGACAGGGTAGGCGGCTACACCTTC.

The sample holds many counts of this clonotype. The chain joins TRBV7-9 to TRBJ2-4; no clear D gene. Germline assignment: CDR1 SEHNR and CDR2 FQNEAQ (reference sequence). This CDR3 is built from 13 residues. V was pared by 3 bases and J by 11 bases, with 14 bases between. The CDR3 DNA reads TGTGCCAGCAGCTTTAAGTTGGATGACGTTCAGTACTTC. Encoded protein: CASSFKLDDVQYF. Full variable domain (rest looked up from reference TRBV7-9 and TRBJ2-4): DTGVSQNPRHKITKRGQNVTFRCDPISEHNRLYWYRQTLGQGPEFLTYFQNEAQLEKSRLLSDRFSAERPKGSFSTLEIQRTEQGDSAMYLCASSFKLDDVQYFGAGTRLSVL.